What follows describes a single T cell receptor (beta chain). As yet, its antigen is unknown. The data originate from a study of persistence of HIV-infected CD4 T cells. Germline trimming cut 1 base from V and 3 bases from J; bases unmatched to any gene: 5. The CDR3 totals 14 residues. Looked up from germline, CDR1 is GTSNPN and CDR2 is SVGIG (reference sequence). This nonspecific control used anti-CD3/anti-CD28 bead stimulation of CD4+ T cells. CD4+ T cells upregulating both CD40 ligand and CD69 were sorted as responding cells. This was the immunoSEQ version 4 assay in survey mode. Measured with immunoSEQ multiplex PCR; TCRdb has only the in-frame clones, and not every one. The sample shows 35,000 to 45,000 clones, around 90% of them seen only once.

This clonotype was obtained from an adult woman with HIV who was CMV-seropositive. The chain has TRBV30 and TRBJ1-1; the match to TRBD1 covers 7 bases. Sample: CD4+ T cells sorted from PBMCs after 18-hour stimulation, taken from a patient who received antiretroviral therapy. CDR3 region: CAWSGPGQYTEAFF. CDR3 nucleotide sequence: TGTGCCTGGAGTGGCCCGGGACAGTACACTGAAGCTTTCTTT.